This T cell receptor beta chain comes out of a study of long-term antiretroviral therapy in people with HIV. Broader study findings: Investigators report no available data on ART adherence, viral resistance or therapy changes. Controls showed broader CDR3 length ranges than did the HIV repertoires.

The CDR3 extends over 13 amino acids. Per germline, CDR1 SGHVS and CDR2 FQNEAQ. With 5 bases clipped from V and 4 bases from J, the junction kept 4 bases outside the gene matches. Survey-level immunoSEQ v3.0 assays were run. Sequencing used immunoSEQ multiplex PCR; TCRdb keeps in-frame clones, though not all of them. The data show under 25,000 clones, about 88% seen once. A remark on this clone: The antigen remains undetermined.

Source: unsorted PBMCs, taken 0.6 years after starting antiretroviral therapy. The chain employs TRBV7-8 and TRBJ1-2; 7 nucleotides line up with TRBD1. This receptor was identified in a man in his fifties or sixties with HIV. The CDR3 DNA reads TGTGCCAGCAGCCCGACAGGGTCCTATGGCTACACCTTC. It is translated as CASSPTGSYGYTF.